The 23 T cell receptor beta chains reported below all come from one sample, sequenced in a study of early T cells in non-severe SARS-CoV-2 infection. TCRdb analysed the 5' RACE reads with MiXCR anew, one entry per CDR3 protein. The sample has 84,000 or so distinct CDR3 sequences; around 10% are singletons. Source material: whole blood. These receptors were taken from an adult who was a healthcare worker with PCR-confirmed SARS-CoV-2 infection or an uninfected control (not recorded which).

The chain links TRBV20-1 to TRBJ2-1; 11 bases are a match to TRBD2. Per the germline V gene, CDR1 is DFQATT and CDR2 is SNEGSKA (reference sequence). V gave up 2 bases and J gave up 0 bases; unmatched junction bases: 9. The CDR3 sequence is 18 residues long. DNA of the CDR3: TGCAGTGCTAGAAGGGTAGCGGGGGGGATTAGCTCCTACAATGAGCAGTTCTTC. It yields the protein CSARRVAGGISSYNEQFF.

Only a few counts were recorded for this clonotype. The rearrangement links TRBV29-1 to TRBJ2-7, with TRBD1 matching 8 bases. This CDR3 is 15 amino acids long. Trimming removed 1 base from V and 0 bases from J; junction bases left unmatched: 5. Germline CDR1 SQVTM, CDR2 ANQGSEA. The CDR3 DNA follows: TGCAGCGTTGAAGGGGGGCAGGGGGCCTCCTACGAGCAGTACTTC. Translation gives CSVEGGQGASYEQYF.

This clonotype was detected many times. The CDR3 coding sequence is TGTGCCAGCAGCCCGAGGACGGGGCTAGCGGGAACTAGCACAGATACGCAGTATTTT. Translation: CASSPRTGLAGTSTDTQYF. V is TRBV7-3 and J is TRBJ2-3; 9 nucleotides agree with TRBD2. The CDR3 runs 19 residues. Germline assignment: CDR1 SGHTA and CDR2 FQGTGA. V shed 5 bases and J 0 bases; nucleotides not matched to a gene: 15.

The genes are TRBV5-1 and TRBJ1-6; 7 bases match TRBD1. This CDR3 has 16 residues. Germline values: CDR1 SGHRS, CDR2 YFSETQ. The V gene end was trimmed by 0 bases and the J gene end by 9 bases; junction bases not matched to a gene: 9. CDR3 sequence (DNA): TGCGCCAGCAGCTTGGGCCCCGGGACAGTAAGTTCACCCCTCCACTTT. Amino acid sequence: CASSLGPGTVSSPLHF.

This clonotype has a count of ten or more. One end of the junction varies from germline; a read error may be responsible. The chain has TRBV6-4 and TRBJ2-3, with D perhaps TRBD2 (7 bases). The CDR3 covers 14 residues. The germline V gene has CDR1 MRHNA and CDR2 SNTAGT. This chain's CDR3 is CASGETGGGDTQYF. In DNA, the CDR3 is TGTGCCAGCGGTGAGACGGGGGGCGGGGATACGCAGTATTTT.

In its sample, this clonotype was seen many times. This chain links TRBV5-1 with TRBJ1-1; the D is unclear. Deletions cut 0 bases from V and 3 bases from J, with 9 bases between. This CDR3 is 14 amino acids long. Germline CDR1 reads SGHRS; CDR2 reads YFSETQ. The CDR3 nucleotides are TGCGCCAGCAGCTTGGCGGCATGGGACACTGAAGCTTTCTTT. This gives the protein CASSLAAWDTEAFF.

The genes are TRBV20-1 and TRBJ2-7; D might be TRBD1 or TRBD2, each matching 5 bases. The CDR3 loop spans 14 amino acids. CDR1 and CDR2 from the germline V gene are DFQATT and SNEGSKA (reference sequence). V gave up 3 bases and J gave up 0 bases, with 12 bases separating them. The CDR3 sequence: CSASDGASSYEQYF. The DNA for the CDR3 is TGCAGTGCTAGTGACGGGGCTAGCTCCTACGAGCAGTACTTC.

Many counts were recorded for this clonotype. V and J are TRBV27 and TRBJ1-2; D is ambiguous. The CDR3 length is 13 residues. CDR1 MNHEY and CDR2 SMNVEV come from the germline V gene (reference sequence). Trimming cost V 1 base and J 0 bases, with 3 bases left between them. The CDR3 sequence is CASSLWANYGYTF. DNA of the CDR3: TGTGCCAGCAGTTTATGGGCTAACTATGGCTACACCTTC.

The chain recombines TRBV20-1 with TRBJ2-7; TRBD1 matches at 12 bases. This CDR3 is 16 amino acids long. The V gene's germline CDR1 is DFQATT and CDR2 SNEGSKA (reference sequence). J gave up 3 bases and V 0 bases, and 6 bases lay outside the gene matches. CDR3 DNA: TGCAGTGCTAGAGAAACCGGGACAGGGGGCTTCTACGAGCAGTACTTC. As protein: CSARETGTGGFYEQYF.

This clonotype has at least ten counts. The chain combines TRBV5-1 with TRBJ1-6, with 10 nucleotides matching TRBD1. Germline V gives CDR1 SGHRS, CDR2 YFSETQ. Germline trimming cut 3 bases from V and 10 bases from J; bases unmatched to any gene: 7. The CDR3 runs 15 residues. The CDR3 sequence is CASSYSGTGESPLHF. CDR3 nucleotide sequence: TGCGCCAGCAGCTACTCCGGGACAGGGGAATCACCCCTCCACTTT.

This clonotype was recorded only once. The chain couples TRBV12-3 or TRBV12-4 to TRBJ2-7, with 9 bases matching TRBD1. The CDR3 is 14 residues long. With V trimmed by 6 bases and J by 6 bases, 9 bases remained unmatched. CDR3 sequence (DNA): TGTGCCAGCAGACCAGGGGGACAGGGCGTCGAGCAGTACTTC. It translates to CASRPGGQGVEQYF.

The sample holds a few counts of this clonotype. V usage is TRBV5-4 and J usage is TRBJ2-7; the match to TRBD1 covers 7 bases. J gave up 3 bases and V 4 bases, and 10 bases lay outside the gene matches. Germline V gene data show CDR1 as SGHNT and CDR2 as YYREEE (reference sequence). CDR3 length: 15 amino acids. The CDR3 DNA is TGTGCCAGCAGCCCGGACAGGAACTACTACTACGAGCAGTACTTC. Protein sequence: CASSPDRNYYYEQYF.

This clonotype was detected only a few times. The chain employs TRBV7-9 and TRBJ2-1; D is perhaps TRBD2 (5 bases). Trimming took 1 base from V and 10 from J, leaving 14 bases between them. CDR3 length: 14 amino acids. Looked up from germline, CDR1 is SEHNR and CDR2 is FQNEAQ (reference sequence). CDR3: CASSLEASSNEQFF. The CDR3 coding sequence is TGTGCCAGCAGCTTAGAAGCTAGCAGTAACGAGCAGTTCTTC.

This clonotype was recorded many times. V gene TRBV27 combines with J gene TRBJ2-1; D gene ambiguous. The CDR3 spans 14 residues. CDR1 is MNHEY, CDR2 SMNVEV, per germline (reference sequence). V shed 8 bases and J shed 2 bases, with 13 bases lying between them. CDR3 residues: CASGLDGPYNEQFF. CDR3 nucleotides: TGTGCCAGCGGGCTGGACGGCCCCTACAATGAGCAGTTCTTC.

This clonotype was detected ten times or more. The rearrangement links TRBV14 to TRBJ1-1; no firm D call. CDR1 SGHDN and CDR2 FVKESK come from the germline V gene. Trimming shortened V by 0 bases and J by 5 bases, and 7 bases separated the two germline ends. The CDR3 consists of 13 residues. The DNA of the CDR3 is TGTGCCAGCAGCCAAGATCAAGGGACTGAAGCTTTCTTT. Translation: CASSQDQGTEAFF.

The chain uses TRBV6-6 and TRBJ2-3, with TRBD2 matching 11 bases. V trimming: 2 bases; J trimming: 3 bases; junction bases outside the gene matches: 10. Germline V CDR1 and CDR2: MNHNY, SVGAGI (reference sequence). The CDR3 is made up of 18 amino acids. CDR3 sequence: CASSYLSGRAGDTDTQYF. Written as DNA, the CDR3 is TGTGCCAGCAGTTACCTTAGCGGGAGGGCCGGCGATACAGATACGCAGTATTTT.

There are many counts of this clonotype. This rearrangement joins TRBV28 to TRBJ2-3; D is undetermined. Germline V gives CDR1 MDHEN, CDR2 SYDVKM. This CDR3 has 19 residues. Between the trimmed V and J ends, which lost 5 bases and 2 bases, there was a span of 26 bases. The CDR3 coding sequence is TGTGCCAGCAGTCGCACCCGACCGGGTCCTGAAAATCCCACAGATACGCAGTATTTT. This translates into CASSRTRPGPENPTDTQYF.

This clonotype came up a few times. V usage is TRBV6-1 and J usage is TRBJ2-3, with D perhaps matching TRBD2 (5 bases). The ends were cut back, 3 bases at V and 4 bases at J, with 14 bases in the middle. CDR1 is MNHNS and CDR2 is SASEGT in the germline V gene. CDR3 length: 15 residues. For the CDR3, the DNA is TGTGCCAGCAGTGAGGACTTTTGGGTGTCAGATACGCAGTATTTT. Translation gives CASSEDFWVSDTQYF.

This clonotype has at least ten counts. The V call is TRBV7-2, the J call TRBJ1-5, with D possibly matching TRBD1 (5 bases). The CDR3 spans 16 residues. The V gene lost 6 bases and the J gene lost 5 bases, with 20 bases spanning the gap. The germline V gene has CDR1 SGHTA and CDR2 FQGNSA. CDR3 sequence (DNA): TGTGCCAGCAGTTACGGGGCAAGAAAGCCTCATCAGCCCCAGCATTTT. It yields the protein CASSYGARKPHQPQHF. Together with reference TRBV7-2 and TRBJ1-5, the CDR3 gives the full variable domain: GAGVSQSPSNKVTEKGKDVELRCDPISGHTALYWYRQSLGQGLEFLIYFQGNSAPDKSGLPSDRFSAERTGGSVSTLTIQRTQQEDSAVYLCASSYGARKPHQPQHFGDGTRLSIL.

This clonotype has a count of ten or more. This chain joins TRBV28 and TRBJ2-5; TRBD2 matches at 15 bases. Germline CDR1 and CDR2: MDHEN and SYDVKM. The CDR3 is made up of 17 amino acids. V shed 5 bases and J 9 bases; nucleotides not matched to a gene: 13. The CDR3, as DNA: TGTGCCAGCAGTCCGTCCGGACTAGCGGGAGGGCCCATTGCCCAGTACTTC. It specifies CASSPSGLAGGPIAQYF.

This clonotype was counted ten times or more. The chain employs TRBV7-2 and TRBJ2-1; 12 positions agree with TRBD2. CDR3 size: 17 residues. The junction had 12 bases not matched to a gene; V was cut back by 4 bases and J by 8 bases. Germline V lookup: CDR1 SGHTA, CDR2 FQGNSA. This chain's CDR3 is CASSSRQLAGGAHEQFF. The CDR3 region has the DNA TGTGCCAGCAGCTCACGGCAGCTAGCGGGAGGGGCCCATGAGCAGTTCTTC. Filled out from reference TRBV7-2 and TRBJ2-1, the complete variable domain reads GAGVSQSPSNKVTEKGKDVELRCDPISGHTALYWYRQSLGQGLEFLIYFQGNSAPDKSGLPSDRFSAERTGGSVSTLTIQRTQQEDSAVYLCASSSRQLAGGAHEQFFGPGTRLTVL.

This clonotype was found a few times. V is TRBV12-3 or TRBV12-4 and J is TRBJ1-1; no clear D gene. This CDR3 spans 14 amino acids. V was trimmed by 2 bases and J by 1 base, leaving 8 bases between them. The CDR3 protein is CASSLTLSNTEAFF. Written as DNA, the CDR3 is TGTGCCAGCAGTTTAACCCTATCGAACACTGAAGCTTTCTTT.

This CDR3 is CASSEDGRNYGYTF. The CDR3 DNA follows: TGCGCCAGCAGCGAGGACGGCAGGAACTATGGCTACACCTTC. This chain connects TRBV5-1 to TRBJ1-2; D is unresolved. Trimming cost V 4 bases and J 2 bases, with 12 bases left between them. From germline, CDR1 is SGHRS and CDR2 YFSETQ. The CDR3 has 14 residues.